This TCR beta chain was captured by sequencing in a study of blood T cell repertoires in COVID-19. About the study: Samples taken during acute and convalescent COVID-19 were collected in the United States, Italy and Spain.

Generated by immunoSEQ multiplex PCR, the TCRdb table keeps only in-frame clones and is missing some. The sample shows approximately 500,000 clones, around 89% of them seen only once. Germline CDR1 and CDR2: SGHDT and YYEEEE. The length of the CDR3 is 15 residues. V dropped 4 bases and J dropped 6 bases, with 19 bases sitting between them. V and J are TRBV5-6 and TRBJ1-1, with unresolved D. This TCR derives from a woman between 40 and 50 years old who had recovered from COVID-19. What was sequenced was PBMCs or T cells enriched from blood (not recorded which). The CDR3 sequence: CASSVRPGTGSEAFF. DNA for the CDR3: TGTGCCAGCAGCGTGAGACCGGGAACGGGGTCTGAAGCTTTCTTT.